Shown below are 27 T cell receptor beta chains from a single sample sequenced in a study of T cell responses to AZD1222 COVID-19 vaccine. This table comes from immunoSEQ multiplex PCR, and its TCRdb copy is limited to in-frame clones, with some not included. The sample has just over 95,000 clones; about 89% are singletons. The input for sequencing was peripheral blood, taken on day 0 of AZD1222 vaccination. Every receptor here comes from an adult in good health.

The J gene is TRBJ1-1, the V gene TRBV28, with a tentative D call TRBD1 (5 bases). Germline lookup yields CDR1 MDHEN and CDR2 SYDVKM. The CDR3 runs 14 residues. V gave up 6 bases and J gave up 1 base, with 12 bases separating them. The CDR3 region has the DNA TGTGCCAGCAGCTTCCAGGGTTGGAACACTGAAGCTTTCTTT. Protein: CASSFQGWNTEAFF. Supplemented by reference TRBV28 and TRBJ1-1, the full variable domain reads DVKVTQSSRYLVKRTGEKVFLECVQDMDHENMFWYRQDPGLGLRLIYFSYDVKMKEKGDIPEGYSVSREKKERFSLILESASTNQTSMYLCASSFQGWNTEAFFGQGTRLTVV.

J is TRBJ1-2 and V is TRBV9; D is possibly TRBD1 (5 bases). V was shortened by 0 bases and J by 8 bases, with 14 bases between the two germline ends. This CDR3 spans 14 amino acids. The germline CDR1 and CDR2 sequences are SGDLS and YYNGEE. The CDR3 sequence: CASSVAGSGQGYTF. In DNA form, the CDR3 reads TGTGCCAGCAGCGTAGCAGGGAGTGGGCAAGGCTACACCTTC.

This chain joins TRBV11-3 and TRBJ1-1; D uncertain. Trimming stripped 0 bases from V and 1 base from J, with 3 bases between. The length of the CDR3 is 13 residues. Per the germline V gene, CDR1 is SGHNT and CDR2 is YENEEA. CDR3 in DNA: TGTGCCAGCAGCTTAGATCAGAACACTGAAGCTTTCTTT. It translates to CASSLDQNTEAFF.

The chain couples TRBV6-5 to TRBJ2-7; 7 bases fit TRBD2. Trimming at V came to 7 bases and at J to 7 bases, leaving 4 bases not matched to a gene. The CDR3 sequence is 11 residues long. Germline-derived CDR1 and CDR2 are MNHEY and SVGAGI. The CDR3 DNA is TGTGCCAGCACTTGGGGGGGTGAGCAGTACTTC. Protein product: CASTWGGEQYF.

This chain links TRBV27 with TRBJ2-2; D is perhaps TRBD1 or TRBD2 (6 bases each). Trimming pared 4 bases from V and 5 bases from J, leaving 14 bases between. The CDR3 has 15 amino acids. Germline CDR1 MNHEY, CDR2 SMNVEV (reference sequence). CDR3 region: CASSSGGGLTGELFF. The CDR3 DNA reads as TGTGCCAGCAGTTCGGGTGGGGGGCTGACCGGGGAGCTGTTTTTT.

V gene TRBV15 combines with J gene TRBJ1-2; D remains unclear. The CDR3 extends over 15 amino acids. Germline V gene lookup returns CDR1 LNHNV and CDR2 YYDKDF (reference sequence). Between the trimmed V and J ends, which lost 8 bases and 3 bases, there was a span of 19 bases. The CDR3 DNA sequence: TGTGCCACCCAATCCCCCGGGGTCGAGTACTATGGCTACACCTTC. Translation gives CATQSPGVEYYGYTF.

In this sample, this clone turned up a few times. The chain combines TRBV4-1 with TRBJ1-6; possibly TRBD1 for D (6 bases). CDR1 is MGHRA, CDR2 YSYEKL, per germline. The ends were cut back, 0 bases at V and 7 bases at J, with 10 bases in the middle. CDR3 length equals 15 residues. The CDR3 nucleotides read TGCGCCAGCAGCCAAGAGGGACAACGGAATTCACCCCTCCACTTT. Translated, it gives CASSQEGQRNSPLHF.

The rearrangement links TRBV5-6 to TRBJ2-2, with a tentative D call TRBD1 (6 bases). The CDR3 runs to 14 residues. Germline V CDR1 and CDR2: SGHDT, YYEEEE. Deletions cut 0 bases from V and 4 bases from J, with 7 bases between. DNA of the CDR3: TGTGCCAGCAGCTTGGGAGGGGGCACCGGGGAGCTGTTTTTT. Translation gives CASSLGGGTGELFF.

The V gene is TRBV7-3, the J gene TRBJ2-5, with D possibly being TRBD1 (5 bases). The V gene's germline CDR1 is SGHTA and CDR2 FQGTGA. Deletions cut 2 bases from V and 2 bases from J, with 12 bases between. This CDR3 has 15 amino acids. The CDR3 DNA reads TGTGCCAGCAGCTTAGGGGCGGCAGAACAAGAGACCCAGTACTTC. Protein product: CASSLGAAEQETQYF.

This chain uses TRBV11-3 with TRBJ1-6, with no clear D. Germline CDR1 SGHNT, CDR2 YENEEA. The CDR3 runs 12 residues. V lost 1 base, J lost 12 bases, and 7 bases lay in between. For the CDR3, the DNA is TGTGCCAGCAGCTTAGGAAAGGGACCCCTCCACTTT. Its protein product is CASSLGKGPLHF.

This clone was seen a single time. DNA for the CDR3: TGCGCCAGCAGCTTGCCAGCGGCCGCGAACACCGGGGAGCTGTTTTTT. This gives the protein CASSLPAAANTGELFF. The rearrangement joins TRBV5-1 to TRBJ2-2; TRBD2 is a possible D gene (5 bases). Germline V gives CDR1 SGHRS, CDR2 YFSETQ. Trimming took 1 base from V and 0 from J, leaving 10 bases between them. This CDR3 has 16 amino acids.

The J gene is TRBJ1-2, the V gene TRBV13; D remains unclear. The length of the CDR3 is 12 residues. V dropped 3 bases and J dropped 8 bases, with 10 bases sitting between them. CDR1 is PRHDT and CDR2 is FYEKMQ in the germline V gene (reference sequence). This chain's CDR3 is CASSFSGEGYTF. The CDR3 DNA follows: TGTGCCAGCAGCTTCTCTGGGGAAGGCTACACCTTC.

This chain connects TRBV6-5 to TRBJ1-1, with D maybe TRBD1 (6 bases). Germline CDR1 reads MNHEY; CDR2 reads SVGAGI. This CDR3 has 14 amino acids. The ends were cut back, 6 bases at V and 1 base at J, with 12 bases in the middle. CDR3 DNA sequence: TGTGCCAGCAGCTGGGGGCGGGGGAACACTGAAGCTTTCTTT. Amino acids: CASSWGRGNTEAFF.

The rearrangement links TRBV15 to TRBJ2-2; D gene unclear. CDR1 is LNHNV, CDR2 YYDKDF, per germline (reference sequence). With 6 bases removed from V and 6 bases from J, the gap between germline ends came to 8 bases. The CDR3 runs 12 residues. CDR3 DNA sequence: TGTGCCACCAGTCAAGGCTCCGGGGAGCTGTTTTTT. Translated, it gives CATSQGSGELFF.

This rearrangement joins TRBV30 to TRBJ1-5; TRBD1 might be the D (5 bases). CDR3 size: 14 residues. Germline lookup yields CDR1 GTSNPN and CDR2 SVGIG (reference sequence). V was trimmed by 2 bases and J by 7 bases, leaving 15 bases between them. The CDR3 spells CAWSPLRGDQPQHF. In DNA form, the CDR3 reads TGTGCCTGGAGTCCGCTTCGAGGGGACCAGCCCCAGCATTTT.

The V and J genes are TRBV6-2 or TRBV6-3 and TRBJ2-1, with TRBD2 matching over 7 bases. CDR1 is MNHEY, CDR2 SVGEGT, per germline. The junction had 11 bases not matched to a gene; V was cut back by 6 bases and J by 9 bases. This CDR3 contains 14 residues. CDR3 protein: CASSFGGGGSEQFF. The CDR3 DNA is TGTGCCAGCAGCTTTGGGGGGGGAGGAAGTGAGCAGTTCTTC.

The CDR3 sequence is CASSPSRGQPQHF. The CDR3 DNA follows: TGTGCCAGCAGCCCAAGTAGGGGCCAGCCCCAGCATTTT. The chain is built from TRBV7-6 and TRBJ1-5; TRBD1 is a possible D gene (5 bases). This CDR3 is built from 13 residues. Germline V CDR1 and CDR2: SGHVS, FNYEAQ. V was pared by 5 bases and J by 7 bases, with 12 bases between.

The V gene is TRBV7-8, the J gene TRBJ2-4, with D perhaps matching TRBD1 (6 bases). V dropped 5 bases and J dropped 4 bases, with 12 bases sitting between them. CDR1 and CDR2 (germline): SGHVS, FQNEAQ. The CDR3 has 14 residues. The CDR3 sequence: CASSGLQGKNIQYF. The CDR3 nucleotides read TGTGCCAGCAGCGGATTACAGGGTAAAAACATTCAGTACTTC. Based on the CDR3 plus reference TRBV7-8 and TRBJ2-4, the full variable domain is GAGVSQSPRYKVAKRGQDVALRCDPISGHVSLFWYQQALGQGPEFLTYFQNEAQLDKSGLPSDRFFAERPEGSVSTLKIQRTQQEDSAVYLCASSGLQGKNIQYFGAGTRLSVL.

The V and J genes are TRBV6-5 and TRBJ1-1; the D is unclear. CDR1 and CDR2 from the germline V gene are MNHEY and SVGAGI. V shed 0 bases and J shed 1 base, with 3 bases lying between them. This CDR3 contains 13 residues. DNA for the CDR3: TGTGCCAGCAGTTACTCAGCGAACACTGAAGCTTTCTTT. It is translated as CASSYSANTEAFF.

V is TRBV28 and J is TRBJ1-1; D uncertain. The CDR3 is 14 amino acids. Trimming took 2 bases from V and 1 from J, leaving 8 bases between them. Germline CDR1 is MDHEN and CDR2 is SYDVKM. CDR3 region: CASSLRRQNTEAFF. CDR3 in DNA: TGTGCCAGCAGTTTAAGGAGACAGAACACTGAAGCTTTCTTT.

V and J are TRBV5-6 and TRBJ2-5, with 12 bases lining up with TRBD1. CDR1 and CDR2 from the germline V gene are SGHDT and YYEEEE. Trimming cost V 0 bases and J 1 base; bases outside gene matches: 7. The CDR3 covers 18 residues. CDR3 DNA sequence: TGTGCCAGCAGCTTGGTTTCGGGACAGGGGGCCTCCCAAGAGACCCAGTACTTC. This encodes CASSLVSGQGASQETQYF.

The chain employs TRBV19 and TRBJ2-1, with TRBD2 matching 8 bases. With V trimmed by 4 bases and J by 0 bases, 5 bases remained unmatched. The CDR3 has 16 residues. Germline V CDR1 and CDR2: LNHDA, SQIVND (reference sequence). CDR3 in amino acids: CASSRIAGSSYNEQFF. CDR3 DNA: TGTGCCAGTAGTAGGATAGCGGGGAGCTCCTACAATGAGCAGTTCTTC.

This clone turned up a few times. This rearrangement joins TRBV10-2 to TRBJ1-4; 11 positions match TRBD1. Germline V gene lookup returns CDR1 WSHSY and CDR2 SAAADI. The length of the CDR3 is 15 residues. V shed 3 bases and J 8 bases; nucleotides not matched to a gene: 5. CDR3 region: CASSDPGDRGEKLFF. DNA for the CDR3: TGCGCCAGCAGTGACCCCGGGGACAGGGGGGAAAAACTGTTTTTT.

The chain links TRBV5-1 to TRBJ2-1, with 7 bases identical to TRBD1. V lost 3 bases, J lost 5 bases, and 11 bases stayed unmatched. This CDR3 is 16 amino acids long. Per germline, CDR1 SGHRS and CDR2 YFSETQ. In nucleotides, the CDR3 is TGCGCCAGCAGCTCGACAGGGCGCCTGTACGACAATGAGCAGTTCTTC. It codes for CASSSTGRLYDNEQFF.

The chain uses TRBV6-4 and TRBJ2-1; TRBD2 matches 11 bases. CDR3 length equals 15 residues. CDR1 is MRHNA, CDR2 SNTAGT, per germline. V lost 5 bases to trimming and J lost 3 bases; unmatched junction nucleotides: 3. Written as DNA, the CDR3 is TGTGCCAGCAGTTCCACTAGCGGGGGCTACAATGAGCAGTTCTTC. Translated, it gives CASSSTSGGYNEQFF.

This clone was seen a few times. This chain links TRBV5-4 with TRBJ1-2; a possible D gene is TRBD1 (6 bases). CDR3 length: 12 residues. Trimming removed 3 bases at V and 4 bases at J, with 7 bases between. The germline V gene encodes CDR1 SGHNT and CDR2 YYREEE (reference sequence). The CDR3 DNA follows: TGTGCCAGCAGCTCGGACAGCTATGGCTACACCTTC. It is translated as CASSSDSYGYTF. Full variable domain (remainder filled in from reference TRBV5-4 and TRBJ1-2): ETGVTQSPTHLIKTRGQQVTLRCSSQSGHNTVSWYQQALGQGPQFIFQYYREEENGRGNFPPRFSGLQFPNYSSELNVNALELDDSALYLCASSSDSYGYTFGSGTRLTVV.

The chain joins TRBV30 to TRBJ1-6, with 8 bases lining up with TRBD1. CDR1 is GTSNPN, CDR2 SVGIG, per germline (reference sequence). The ends lost 2 bases at V and 5 bases at J; junction bases unmatched: 2. The CDR3 is made up of 14 amino acids. DNA for the CDR3: TGTGCCTGGAGTAAGGGACAGGATAATTCACCCCTCCACTTT. The encoded protein is CAWSKGQDNSPLHF.